The subject of this entry is one T cell receptor (beta chain). Its antigen is undetermined. The data are from a study of breast tumors, draining lymph nodes, adjacent tissues. General observations from the study: Tumor T cell lymph node origin was a supported hypothesis, not proven.

TCRdb reprocessed the multiplex PCR reads with MiXCR, giving one entry per CDR3 protein. The sample lists some 52,000 distinct CDR3 sequences, around 45% occurring once. The sample comprised breast tumor tissue. This TCR was recovered from a female donor with breast cancer. Some clones in this sample may be carry-over from other donors' samples.

Written as DNA, the CDR3 is TGTGCCATCAGGAGCGGGAGTGGCACCGGGGAGCTGTTTTTT. Translated: CAIRSGSGTGELFF. J is TRBJ2-2 and V is TRBV10-3, with TRBD2 matching over 8 bases. Germline CDR1 reads ENHRY; CDR2 reads SYGVKD. CDR3 size: 14 residues. The J segment lost 4 bases and the V segment lost 6 bases, leaving 4 bases of the junction unmatched.